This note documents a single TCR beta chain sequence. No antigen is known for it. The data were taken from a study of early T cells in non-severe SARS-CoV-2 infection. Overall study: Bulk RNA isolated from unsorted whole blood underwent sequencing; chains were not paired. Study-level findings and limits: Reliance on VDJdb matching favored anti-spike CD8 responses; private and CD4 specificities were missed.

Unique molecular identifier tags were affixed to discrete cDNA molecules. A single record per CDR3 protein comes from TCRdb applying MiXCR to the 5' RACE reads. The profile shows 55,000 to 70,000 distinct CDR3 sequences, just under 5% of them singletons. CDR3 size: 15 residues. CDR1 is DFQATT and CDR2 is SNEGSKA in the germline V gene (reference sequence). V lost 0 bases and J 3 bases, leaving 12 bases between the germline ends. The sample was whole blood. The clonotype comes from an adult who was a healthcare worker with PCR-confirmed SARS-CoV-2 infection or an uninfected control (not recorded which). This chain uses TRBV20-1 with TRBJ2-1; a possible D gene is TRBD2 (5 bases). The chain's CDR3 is CSARDLAHVYNEQFF. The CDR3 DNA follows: TGCAGTGCTAGAGACCTAGCCCACGTCTACAATGAGCAGTTCTTC.